This entry is about one T cell receptor beta chain. As yet, its antigen is unknown. The data derive from a study of T cell responses to AZD1222 COVID-19 vaccine. Repertoires were generated with immunoSEQ multiplex PCR, while TCRdb's copy carries only in-frame clones and drops some. The table includes about 140,000 clones, roughly 90% detected once. Trimming cost V 3 bases and J 0 bases, with 9 bases left between them. This CDR3 comprises 15 residues. Germline V gene sequence: CDR1 MDHEN, CDR2 SYDVKM. Study findings and constraints: Spike-specific TCR breadth rose after two AZD1222 doses, and depth rose as well.

The V gene is TRBV28, the J gene TRBJ2-1; D unresolved. The sample in question was peripheral blood, obtained on day 0 of AZD1222 vaccination. The receptor's source is an adult in good health. The chain's CDR3 is CASSFSFSSYNEQFF. As DNA, the CDR3 is TGTGCCAGCAGTTTCTCTTTTAGCTCCTACAATGAGCAGTTCTTC.